This T cell receptor (beta chain) was profiled in a study of tumour-infiltrating T cells in Burkitt lymphoma (dated by TCRdb to 2018 to 2020). About the study as a whole: TCR repertoire data were compared against clinical outcome, and productive clonality predicted overall survival and progression-free survival independently of established prognostic factors such as age at diagnosis.

Counted from cysteine to phenylalanine, this CDR3 has 13 amino acids. Only the CDR3 DNA is retained, 39 bases long and in frame from the first base. CDR1 and CDR2 were assigned from the germline V gene as SGHTA and FQGNSA. V gives up 5 bases and J gives up 5 bases, and the segment between their germline ends measures 12 bases. Library generation was performed with the immunoSEQ multiplex PCR assay. TCRdb re-hosts the immuneACCESS table, in-frame sequences only. Its copies lack some clones; in the studies checked, an unresolved V gene accounts for under half of them, and the cause for the rest is not known. This sample holds some 5,900 clones; 16% were observed only once. Roughly 13% of the sample is taken by the ten largest. As for this clone: Its antigen has not been determined. No qualities accompany the bases; no much larger clone lies one base away.

The specimen was tumor tissue. The sequence links TRBV7-2 to TRBJ1-1, with TRBD1 tentatively as D gene (5 bases match). The TCR originated in a human donor with diffuse large B-cell lymphoma. The DNA is as follows: TGTGCCAGCAGCGCAATGGGGGGTACTGAAGCTTTCTTT. The resulting protein is CASSAMGGTEAFF.